The next 28 T cell receptor beta chains were all read from a single sample in a study of blood T cell repertoires in COVID-19. Produced via immunoSEQ multiplex PCR; TCRdb's table is partial and in-frame only. This sample has around 320,000 clones, with around nine tenths found just once. Material: PBMCs or T cells enriched from blood (not recorded which). These receptors all come from a woman aged 25 to 39 who had been exposed to COVID-19.

This clone was detected a few times. This chain links TRBV3-1 (or the pseudogene TRBV3-2) with TRBJ2-1; possibly TRBD1 for D (5 bases). The germline V gene encodes CDR1 LGHDT and CDR2 YNNKEL (reference sequence). The CDR3 is 15 residues long. V was clipped by 5 bases and J by 7 bases, with 18 bases between them. The CDR3 nucleotides read TGTGCCAGCAGCTTTCCCCTGGGGAAGGGGAATGAGCAGTTCTTC. This gives the protein CASSFPLGKGNEQFF.

The chain is built from TRBV7-6 and TRBJ1-2; D unresolved. CDR3 length: 20 amino acids. Trimming stripped 2 bases from V and 0 bases from J, with 25 bases between. CDR1 is SGHVS, CDR2 FNYEAQ, per germline. The CDR3 spells CASSLRSPRTEGLTNYGYTF. The CDR3 nucleotides read TGTGCCAGCAGCTTAAGGTCCCCACGAACAGAAGGTTTGACTAACTATGGCTACACCTTC.

This chain connects TRBV30 to TRBJ1-2; D remains unclear. The V gene lost 4 bases and the J gene lost 2 bases, with 8 bases spanning the gap. Per germline, CDR1 GTSNPN and CDR2 SVGIG (reference sequence). The CDR3 has 12 amino acids. CDR3 DNA: TGTGCCTGGAAGACAAGGAACTATGGCTACACCTTC. Protein product: CAWKTRNYGYTF.

The chain joins TRBV3-1 (or the pseudogene TRBV3-2) to TRBJ2-5; perhaps TRBD2 as D (6 bases). Germline loops: CDR1 LGHDT, CDR2 YNNKEL (reference sequence). The CDR3 spans 14 residues. Between the trimmed V and J ends, which lost 0 bases and 4 bases, there was a span of 9 bases. As DNA, the CDR3 is TGTGCCAGCAGCCAAGATTGGAGGGCAGAGACCCAGTACTTC. It codes for CASSQDWRAETQYF.

This clone was counted once. The CDR3 DNA follows: TGTGCCAGCTCACCACCGGACAGGGGGAATGAAAAACTGTTTTTT. Protein product: CASSPPDRGNEKLFF. The chain has TRBV18 and TRBJ1-4, with 10 bases matching TRBD1. The length of the CDR3 is 15 residues. The trim removed 0 bases at V and 5 bases at J, leaving 0 bases unmatched. Germline V gene lookup returns CDR1 KGHSH and CDR2 LQKENI.

V and J are TRBV6-5 and TRBJ2-7; 7 nucleotides match TRBD1. The CDR3 is 15 amino acids. The V and J ends lost 4 bases and 0 bases, in that order; junction bases with no gene match: 6. In germline, CDR1 is MNHEY, CDR2 SVGAGI. CDR3 in amino acids: CASSSSGTVSYEQYF. CDR3 DNA: TGTGCCAGCAGTTCCTCCGGGACAGTCTCCTACGAGCAGTACTTC.

The rearrangement joins TRBV14 to TRBJ1-1; 10 bases align to TRBD1. This CDR3 region has 14 residues. V shed 4 bases, J shed 7 bases, and the junction held 6 bases outside the gene matches. CDR1 SGHDN and CDR2 FVKESK come from the germline V gene. CDR3 sequence (DNA): TGTGCCAGCAGCCTGACAGGGGGCTTCGGTGAAGCTTTCTTT. As protein: CASSLTGGFGEAFF.

V is TRBV28 and J is TRBJ2-7; D gene unclear. The CDR3 length is 11 residues. CDR1 and CDR2 (germline): MDHEN, SYDVKM. The ends were cut back, 5 bases at V and 3 bases at J, with 5 bases in the middle. The CDR3 loop is CASSLIYEQYF. CDR3 bases: TGTGCCAGCAGTCTTATCTACGAGCAGTACTTC.

The V gene is TRBV30, the J gene TRBJ1-2, with a weak D call TRBD1 (6 bases). V dropped 2 bases and J dropped 3 bases, with 13 bases sitting between them. Per the germline V gene, CDR1 is GTSNPN and CDR2 is SVGIG (reference sequence). The CDR3 covers 14 residues. The CDR3 DNA follows: TGTGCCTGGAGTCCCGGGGGGCTAGACTATGGCTACACCTTC. Residues: CAWSPGGLDYGYTF.

J is TRBJ1-3 and V is TRBV24-1, with TRBD1 identical over 7 bases. The CDR3 has 14 amino acids. V gave up 7 bases and J gave up 0 bases; unmatched junction bases: 2. Germline V gene sequence: CDR1 KGHDR, CDR2 SFDVKD. The CDR3 spells CATRNRGSGNTIYF. CDR3 sequence (DNA): TGTGCCACCAGAAACAGGGGCTCTGGAAACACCATATATTTT.

This clone was seen only a few times. This rearrangement joins TRBV5-1 to TRBJ1-2; D call uncertain. The CDR3 spans 13 residues. Trimming left V 4 bases short and J 6 bases short, with 13 bases between. CDR1 and CDR2 (germline): SGHRS, YFSETQ. CDR3 nucleotide sequence: TGCGCCAGCAGCCGACGGGGAGGTGATGGCTACACCTTC. Translation gives CASSRRGGDGYTF.

V gene TRBV7-9 combines with J gene TRBJ1-6; D unresolved. Germline values: CDR1 SEHNR, CDR2 FQNEAQ (reference sequence). The CDR3 sequence is 12 residues long. V lost 0 bases to trimming and J lost 14 bases, with 8 bases between them. The DNA of the CDR3 is TGTGCCAGCAGCTTAGCAGGAGGTACCCTCCACTTT. This translates into CASSLAGGTLHF.

The chain uses TRBV4-3 and TRBJ2-6; weak D call: TRBD1 (5 bases). V shed 2 bases and J shed 2 bases, with 10 bases lying between them. The CDR3 spans 16 residues. Germline V gene data show CDR1 as LGHNA and CDR2 as YSLEER. The CDR3 DNA sequence: TGCGCCAGCAGCCAAATGGGCAGGGCTGGGGCCAACGTCCTGACTTTC. This gives the protein CASSQMGRAGANVLTF.

The CDR3 coding sequence is TGCGCCAGCAGCCAAGACTTGGCAGGTCGGGGGGCCAACGTCCTGACTTTC. This gives the protein CASSQDLAGRGANVLTF. The V gene is TRBV4-3, the J gene TRBJ2-6; the D is unclear. V was trimmed by 0 bases and J by 4 bases, leaving 13 bases between them. CDR3 length equals 17 residues. The germline CDR1 and CDR2 sequences are LGHNA and YSLEER.

This clone was counted a few times. The V call is TRBV15, the J call TRBJ1-1; 7 bases are shared with TRBD1. The length of the CDR3 is 16 residues. From germline, CDR1 is LNHNV and CDR2 YYDKDF (reference sequence). V dropped 1 base and J dropped 4; count of bases not matched to a gene: 9. The CDR3 sequence is CATSRVSTGQGTEAFF. CDR3 bases: TGTGCCACCAGCAGAGTCTCGACAGGGCAGGGCACTGAAGCTTTCTTT.

The chain couples TRBV7-9 to TRBJ2-5, with 7 bases that match TRBD2. The CDR3 runs 17 residues. Germline-derived CDR1 and CDR2 are SEHNR and FQNEAQ (reference sequence). The V gene end was trimmed by 1 base and the J gene end by 1 base; junction bases not matched to a gene: 9. The CDR3: CASSLEKAGRGQETQYF. In DNA, the CDR3 is TGTGCCAGCAGCTTAGAAAAGGCAGGGAGGGGCCAAGAGACCCAGTACTTC.

The gene calls are TRBV12-3 or TRBV12-4 and TRBJ1-1, with 7 bases lining up with TRBD1. CDR3 length: 13 residues. Trimming took 3 bases from V and 5 from J; bases not matched to a gene: 3. The CDR3: CASSFTGVTEAFF. DNA of the CDR3: TGTGCCAGCAGTTTTACAGGGGTTACTGAAGCTTTCTTT.

The gene calls are TRBV10-3 and TRBJ1-1; 8 bases match TRBD1. V lost 6 bases and J lost 5; bases outside the gene matches: 8. Germline loops: CDR1 ENHRY, CDR2 SYGVKD. The CDR3 loop spans 14 amino acids. In DNA form, the CDR3 reads TGTGCCATCAGGGCTCCAGGGGGCGCAACTGAAGCTTTCTTT. Amino acids: CAIRAPGGATEAFF.

This clone was detected a few times. V gene TRBV7-6 combines with J gene TRBJ1-2, with 7 bases that match TRBD1. This CDR3 has 15 amino acids. V shed 5 bases and J 2 bases; nucleotides not matched to a gene: 8. CDR1 and CDR2 (germline): SGHVS, FNYEAQ. CDR3 in DNA: TGTGCCAGCAGCGTAGGAACAGGGGCCAACTATGGCTACACCTTC. It encodes CASSVGTGANYGYTF.

CDR3 loop: CASSPWTGANNSPLHF. DNA of the CDR3: TGCGCCAGCAGCCCTTGGACAGGGGCGAATAATTCACCCCTCCACTTT. The chain employs TRBV4-1 and TRBJ1-6; 9 bases are a match to TRBD1. Germline CDR1 MGHRA, CDR2 YSYEKL. The CDR3 is 16 residues long. Losses at the gene ends were 4 bases for V and 5 bases for J; bases not matched to a gene: 6.

The chain is built from TRBV19 and TRBJ1-1; D unclear. V was cut by 6 bases and J by 8 bases, with 16 bases left in between. Per germline, CDR1 LNHDA and CDR2 SQIVND (reference sequence). The CDR3 is 13 amino acids. CDR3: CASRPHRVVEAFF. The CDR3 coding sequence is TGTGCCAGTAGACCCCATCGAGTAGTCGAAGCTTTCTTT.

This chain connects TRBV10-3 to TRBJ1-4; D call uncertain. The CDR3 spans 13 residues. Per germline, CDR1 ENHRY and CDR2 SYGVKD. V lost 4 bases and J lost 8, with 11 bases in between. This CDR3 is CAISVQVQEKLFF. For the CDR3, the DNA is TGTGCCATCAGTGTTCAGGTTCAAGAAAAACTGTTTTTT.

The V and J genes are TRBV6-2 or TRBV6-3 and TRBJ1-5, with D tentatively TRBD1 (6 bases). The CDR3 totals 16 residues. V was cut by 2 bases and J by 4 bases, with 15 bases left in between. CDR1 and CDR2 from the germline V gene are MNHEY and SVGEGT. CDR3 nucleotide sequence: TGTGCCAGCAGTTACGGCAGGGGCCGTTCAAATCAGCCCCAGCATTTT. As protein: CASSYGRGRSNQPQHF.

V usage is TRBV10-3 and J usage is TRBJ1-1; maybe TRBD1 (6 bases). CDR3 size: 16 residues. The germline V and J ends were trimmed by 3 bases and 6 bases, with 20 bases remaining between them. The germline V gene encodes CDR1 ENHRY and CDR2 SYGVKD. CDR3 nucleotides: TGTGCCATCAGTGACCCAGTCGCACAGGGCGGCCCTGAAGCTTTCTTT. This translates into CAISDPVAQGGPEAFF.

This clone came up a few times. The gene calls are TRBV5-1 and TRBJ2-5; D gene unclear. The CDR3 totals 12 residues. V was trimmed by 1 base and J by 2 bases, leaving 3 bases between them. Germline CDR1 and CDR2: SGHRS and YFSETQ. The CDR3 sequence is CASSLPQETQYF. The CDR3 nucleotides are TGCGCCAGCAGCTTGCCTCAAGAGACCCAGTACTTC.

In its sample, this clone was seen many times. V usage is TRBV5-1 and J usage is TRBJ1-1; a possible D gene is TRBD1 (5 bases). The CDR3 is 16 amino acids. Trimming removed 2 bases from V and 3 bases from J, with 17 bases in between. CDR1 is SGHRS, CDR2 YFSETQ, per germline. The CDR3, as DNA: TGCGCCAGCAGCTTTCTTTCCGGGGGTGGAGACACTGAAGCTTTCTTT. It specifies CASSFLSGGGDTEAFF.

The chain combines TRBV7-9 with TRBJ2-1, with unresolved D. Germline V gene lookup returns CDR1 SEHNR and CDR2 FQNEAQ (reference sequence). The germline V and J ends were trimmed by 1 base and 10 bases, with 11 bases remaining between them. This CDR3 region has 13 residues. CDR3 sequence: CASSLEERREQFF. The CDR3 DNA is TGTGCCAGCAGCTTAGAGGAGAGGCGGGAGCAGTTCTTC.

To note about this clone: The sample contains more than one DNA sequence encoding this CDR3. The gene calls are TRBV5-1 and TRBJ1-4, with TRBD1 matching 8 bases. CDR3 length equals 14 residues. Germline V gene data show CDR1 as SGHRS and CDR2 as YFSETQ. Trimming removed 4 bases from V and 5 bases from J; junction bases left unmatched: 4. The CDR3 DNA is TGCGCCAGCAGCCTACAGGGGGTAAATGAAAAACTGTTTTTT. Amino acid sequence: CASSLQGVNEKLFF. The variable domain in full, with the rest retrieved from reference TRBV5-1 and TRBJ1-4, is KAGVTQTPRYLIKTRGQQVTLSCSPISGHRSVSWYQQTPGQGLQFLFEYFSETQRNKGNFPGRFSGRQFSNSRSEMNVSTLELGDSALYLCASSLQGVNEKLFFGSGTQLSVL.